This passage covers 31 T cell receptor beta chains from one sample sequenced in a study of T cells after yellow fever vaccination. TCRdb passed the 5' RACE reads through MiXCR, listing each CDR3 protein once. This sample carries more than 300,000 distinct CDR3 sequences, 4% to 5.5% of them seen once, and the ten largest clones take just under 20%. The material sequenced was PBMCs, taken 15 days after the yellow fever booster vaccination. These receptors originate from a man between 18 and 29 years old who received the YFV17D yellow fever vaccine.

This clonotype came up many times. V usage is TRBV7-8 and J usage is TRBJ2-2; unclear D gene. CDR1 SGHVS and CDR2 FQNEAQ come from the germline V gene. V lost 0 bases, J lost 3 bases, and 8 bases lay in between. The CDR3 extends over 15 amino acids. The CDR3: CASSLASIYTGELFF. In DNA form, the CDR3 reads TGTGCCAGCAGCTTAGCCTCCATTTACACCGGGGAGCTGTTTTTT.

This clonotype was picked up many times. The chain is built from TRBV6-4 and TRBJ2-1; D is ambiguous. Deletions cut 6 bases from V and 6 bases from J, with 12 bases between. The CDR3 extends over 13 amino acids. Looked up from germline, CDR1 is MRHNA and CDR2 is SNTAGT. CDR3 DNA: TGTGCCAGCAGCGTAATCGGCGGCAATGAGCAGTTCTTC. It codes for CASSVIGGNEQFF.

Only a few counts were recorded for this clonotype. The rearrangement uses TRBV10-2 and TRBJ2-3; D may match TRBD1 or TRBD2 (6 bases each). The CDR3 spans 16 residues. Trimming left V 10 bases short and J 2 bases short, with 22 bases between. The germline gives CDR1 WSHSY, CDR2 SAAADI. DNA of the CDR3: TGCGCCACCCATACGGATGGGGGGCCCTTCACAGATACGCAGTATTTT. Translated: CATHTDGGPFTDTQYF.

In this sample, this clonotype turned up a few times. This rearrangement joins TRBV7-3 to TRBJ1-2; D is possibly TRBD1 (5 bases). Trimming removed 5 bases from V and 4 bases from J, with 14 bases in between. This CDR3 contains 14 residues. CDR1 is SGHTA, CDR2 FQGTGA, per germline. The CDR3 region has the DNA TGTGCCAGCAGCCCCTCCGGGGGAGGCTATGGCTACACCTTC. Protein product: CASSPSGGGYGYTF. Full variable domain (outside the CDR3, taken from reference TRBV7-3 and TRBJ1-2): GAGVSQTPSNKVTEKGKYVELRCDPISGHTALYWYRQSLGQGPEFLIYFQGTGAADDSGLPNDRFFAVRPEGSVSTLKIQRTERGDSAVYLCASSPSGGGYGYTFGSGTRLTVV.

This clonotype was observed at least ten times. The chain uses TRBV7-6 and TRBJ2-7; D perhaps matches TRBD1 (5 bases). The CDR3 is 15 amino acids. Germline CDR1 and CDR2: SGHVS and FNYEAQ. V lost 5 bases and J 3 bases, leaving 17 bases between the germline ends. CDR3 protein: CASSQSAGWNYEQYF. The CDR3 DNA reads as TGTGCCAGCAGCCAGTCGGCAGGGTGGAACTACGAGCAGTACTTC.

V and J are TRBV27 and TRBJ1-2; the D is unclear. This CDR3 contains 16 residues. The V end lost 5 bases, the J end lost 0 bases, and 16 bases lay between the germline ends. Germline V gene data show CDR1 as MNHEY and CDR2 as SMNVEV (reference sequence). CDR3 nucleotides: TGTGCCAGCAGTCCGAAAGGAAACCGAGCTAACTATGGCTACACCTTC. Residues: CASSPKGNRANYGYTF.

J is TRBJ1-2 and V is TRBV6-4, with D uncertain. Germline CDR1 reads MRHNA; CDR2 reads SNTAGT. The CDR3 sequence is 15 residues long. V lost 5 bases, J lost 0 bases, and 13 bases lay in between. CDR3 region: CASSYLSGANYGYTF. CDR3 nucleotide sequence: TGTGCCAGCAGTTACCTCAGTGGGGCTAACTATGGCTACACCTTC.

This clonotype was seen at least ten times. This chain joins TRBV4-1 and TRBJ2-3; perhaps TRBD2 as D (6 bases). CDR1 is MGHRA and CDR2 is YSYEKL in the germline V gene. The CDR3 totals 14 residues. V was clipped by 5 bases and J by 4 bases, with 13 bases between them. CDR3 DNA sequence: TGCGCCAGCAGCGAAGGGGAGCGGGCAGATACGCAGTATTTT. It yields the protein CASSEGERADTQYF.

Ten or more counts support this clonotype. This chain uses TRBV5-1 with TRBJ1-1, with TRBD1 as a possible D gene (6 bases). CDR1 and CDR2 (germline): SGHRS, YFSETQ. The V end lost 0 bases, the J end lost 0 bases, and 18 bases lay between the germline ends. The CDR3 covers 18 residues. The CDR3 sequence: CASSLAPAQGLMNTEAFF. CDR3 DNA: TGCGCCAGCAGCTTGGCTCCGGCACAGGGCCTTATGAACACTGAAGCTTTCTTT.

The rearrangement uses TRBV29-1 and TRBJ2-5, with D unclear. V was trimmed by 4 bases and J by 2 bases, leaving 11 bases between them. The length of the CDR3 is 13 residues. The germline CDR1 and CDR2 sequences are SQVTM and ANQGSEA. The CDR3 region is CSVGRSPQETQYF. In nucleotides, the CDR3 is TGCAGCGTTGGTAGGAGCCCTCAAGAGACCCAGTACTTC. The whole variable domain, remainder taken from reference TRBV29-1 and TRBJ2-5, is SAVISQKPSRDICQRGTSLTIQCQVDSQVTMMFWYRQQPGQSLTLIATANQGSEATYESGFVIDKFPISRPNLTFSTLTVSNMSPEDSSIYLCSVGRSPQETQYFGPGTRLLVL.

The CDR3, as DNA: TGTGCCAGCCGAGGGACCGTTGGTCGGGATACGCAGTATTTT. It translates to CASRGTVGRDTQYF. The chain employs TRBV6-1 and TRBJ2-3; D is perhaps TRBD1 or TRBD2 (5 bases each). Trimming shortened V by 8 bases and J by 6 bases, and 18 bases separated the two germline ends. The CDR3 consists of 14 residues. Germline V gives CDR1 MNHNS, CDR2 SASEGT.

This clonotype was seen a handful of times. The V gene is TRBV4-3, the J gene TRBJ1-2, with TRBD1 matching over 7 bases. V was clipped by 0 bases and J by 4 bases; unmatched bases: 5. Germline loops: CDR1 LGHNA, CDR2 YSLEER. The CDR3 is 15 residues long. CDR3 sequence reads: CASSQETGEGYGYTF. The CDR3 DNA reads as TGCGCCAGCAGCCAAGAAACAGGGGAAGGCTATGGCTACACCTTC.

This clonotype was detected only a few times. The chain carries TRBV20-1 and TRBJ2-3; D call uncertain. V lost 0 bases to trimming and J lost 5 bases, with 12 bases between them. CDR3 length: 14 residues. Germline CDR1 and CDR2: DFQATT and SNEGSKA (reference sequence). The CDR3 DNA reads TGCAGTGCTAGAGATCCCCTTCGCCTAGATACGCAGTATTTT. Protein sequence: CSARDPLRLDTQYF.

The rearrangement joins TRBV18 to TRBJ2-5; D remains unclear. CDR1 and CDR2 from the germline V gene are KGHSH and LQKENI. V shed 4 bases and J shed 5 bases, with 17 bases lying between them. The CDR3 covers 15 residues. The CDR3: CASSRPTLRSETQYF. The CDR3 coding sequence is TGTGCCAGCTCACGCCCGACTCTTCGGTCGGAGACCCAGTACTTC.

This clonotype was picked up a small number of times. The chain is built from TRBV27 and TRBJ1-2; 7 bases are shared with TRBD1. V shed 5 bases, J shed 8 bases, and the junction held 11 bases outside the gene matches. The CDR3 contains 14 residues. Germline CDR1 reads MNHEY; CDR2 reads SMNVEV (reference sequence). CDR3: CASSPRGQPAGYTF. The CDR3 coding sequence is TGTGCCAGCAGTCCCAGGGGACAGCCCGCAGGCTACACCTTC.

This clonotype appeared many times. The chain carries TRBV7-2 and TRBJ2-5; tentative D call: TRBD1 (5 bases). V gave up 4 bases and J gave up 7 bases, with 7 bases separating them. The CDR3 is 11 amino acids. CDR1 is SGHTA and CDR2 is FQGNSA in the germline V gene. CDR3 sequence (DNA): TGTGCCAGCAGCTGGGGCCGGACCCAGTACTTC. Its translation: CASSWGRTQYF.

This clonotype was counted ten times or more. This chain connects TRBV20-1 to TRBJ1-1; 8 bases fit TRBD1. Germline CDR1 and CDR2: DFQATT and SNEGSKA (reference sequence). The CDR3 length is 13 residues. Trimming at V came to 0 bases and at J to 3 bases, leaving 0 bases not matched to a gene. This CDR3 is CSARETGDTEAFF. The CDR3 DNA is TGCAGTGCTAGAGAGACAGGGGACACTGAAGCTTTCTTT.

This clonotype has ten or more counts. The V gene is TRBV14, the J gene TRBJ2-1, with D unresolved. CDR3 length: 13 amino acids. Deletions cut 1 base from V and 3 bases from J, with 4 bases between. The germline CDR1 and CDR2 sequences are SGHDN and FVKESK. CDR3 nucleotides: TGTGCCAGCAGCCAAGCAGGCTACAATGAGCAGTTCTTC. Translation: CASSQAGYNEQFF.

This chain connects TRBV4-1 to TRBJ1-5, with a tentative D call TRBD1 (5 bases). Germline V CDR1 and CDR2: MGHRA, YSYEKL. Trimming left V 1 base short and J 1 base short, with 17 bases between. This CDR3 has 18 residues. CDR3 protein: CASSQALRGPRSNQPQHF. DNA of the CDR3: TGCGCCAGCAGCCAAGCTTTAAGGGGCCCTCGGAGCAATCAGCCCCAGCATTTT.

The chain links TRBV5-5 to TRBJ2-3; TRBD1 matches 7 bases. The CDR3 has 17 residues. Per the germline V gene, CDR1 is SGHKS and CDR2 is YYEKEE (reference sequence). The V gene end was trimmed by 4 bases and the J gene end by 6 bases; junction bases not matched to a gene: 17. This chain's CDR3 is CASSTVPGQRSLDTQYF. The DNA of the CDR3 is TGTGCCAGCAGCACTGTACCGGGACAGCGATCTCTGGATACGCAGTATTTT.

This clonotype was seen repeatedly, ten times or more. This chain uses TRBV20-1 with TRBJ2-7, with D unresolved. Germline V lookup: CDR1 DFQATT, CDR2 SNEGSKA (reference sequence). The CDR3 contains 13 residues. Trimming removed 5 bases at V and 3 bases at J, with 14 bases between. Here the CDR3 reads CSASDGSRYEQYF. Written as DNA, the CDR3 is TGCAGTGCTTCGGACGGTAGCCGCTACGAGCAGTACTTC.

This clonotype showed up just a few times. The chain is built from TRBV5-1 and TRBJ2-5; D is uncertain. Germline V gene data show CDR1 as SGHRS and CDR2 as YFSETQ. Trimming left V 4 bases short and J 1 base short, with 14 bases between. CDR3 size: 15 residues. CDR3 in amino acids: CASSIWVTAQETQYF. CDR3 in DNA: TGCGCCAGCAGCATCTGGGTTACAGCCCAAGAGACCCAGTACTTC.

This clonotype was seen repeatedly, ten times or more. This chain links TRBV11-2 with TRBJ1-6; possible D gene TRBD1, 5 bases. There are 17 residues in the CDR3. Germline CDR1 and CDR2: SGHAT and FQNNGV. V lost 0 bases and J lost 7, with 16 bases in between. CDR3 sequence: CASSLEGYGGWNSPLHF. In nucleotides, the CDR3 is TGTGCCAGCAGCTTAGAGGGGTACGGGGGTTGGAATTCACCCCTCCACTTT. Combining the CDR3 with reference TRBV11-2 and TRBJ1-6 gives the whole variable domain EAGVAQSPRYKIIEKRQSVAFWCNPISGHATLYWYQQILGQGPKLLIQFQNNGVVDDSQLPKDRFSAERLKGVDSTLKIQPAKLEDSAVYLCASSLEGYGGWNSPLHFGNGTRLTVT.

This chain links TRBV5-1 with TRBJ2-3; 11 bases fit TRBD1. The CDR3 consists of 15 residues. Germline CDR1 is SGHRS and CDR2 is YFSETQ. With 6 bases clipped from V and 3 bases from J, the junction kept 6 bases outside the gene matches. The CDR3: CASTGQGAWTDTQYF. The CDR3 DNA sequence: TGCGCCAGCACCGGACAGGGGGCATGGACAGATACGCAGTATTTT.

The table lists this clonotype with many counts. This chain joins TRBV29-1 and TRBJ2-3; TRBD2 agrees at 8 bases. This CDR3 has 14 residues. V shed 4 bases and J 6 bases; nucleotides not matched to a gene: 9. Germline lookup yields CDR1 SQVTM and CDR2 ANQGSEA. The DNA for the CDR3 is TGCAGCGTTGTTTGGCGGGGGGCAGGGGATACGCAGTATTTT. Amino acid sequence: CSVVWRGAGDTQYF.

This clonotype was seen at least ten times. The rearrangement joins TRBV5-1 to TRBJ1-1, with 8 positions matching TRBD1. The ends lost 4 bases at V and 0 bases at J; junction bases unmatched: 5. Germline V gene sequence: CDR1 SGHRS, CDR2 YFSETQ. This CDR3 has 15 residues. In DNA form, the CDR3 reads TGCGCCAGCAGCCGATTGACAGGGGTGAACACTGAAGCTTTCTTT. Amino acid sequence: CASSRLTGVNTEAFF.

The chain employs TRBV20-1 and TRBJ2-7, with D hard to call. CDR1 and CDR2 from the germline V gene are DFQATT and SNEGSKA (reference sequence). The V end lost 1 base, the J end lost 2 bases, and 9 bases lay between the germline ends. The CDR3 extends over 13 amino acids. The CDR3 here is CSARGLLTYEQYF. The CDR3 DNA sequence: TGCAGTGCTAGAGGTCTGCTAACCTACGAGCAGTACTTC.

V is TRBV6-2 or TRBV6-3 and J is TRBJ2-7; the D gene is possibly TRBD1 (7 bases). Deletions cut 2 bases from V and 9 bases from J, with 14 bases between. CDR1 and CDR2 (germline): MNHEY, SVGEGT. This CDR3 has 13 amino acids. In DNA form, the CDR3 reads TGTGCCAGCAGTTACGACAGGGACTTAGGGCAGTACTTC. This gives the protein CASSYDRDLGQYF.

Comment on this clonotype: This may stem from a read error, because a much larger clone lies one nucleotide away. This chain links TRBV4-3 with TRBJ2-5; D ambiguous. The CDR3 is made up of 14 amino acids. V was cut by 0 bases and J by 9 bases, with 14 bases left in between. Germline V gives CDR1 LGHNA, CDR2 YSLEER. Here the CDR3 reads CASSQDFMGRPQYF. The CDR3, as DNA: TGCGCCAGCAGCCAAGATTTTATGGGTCGGCCCCAGTACTTC.

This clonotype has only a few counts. This CDR3 reads CATSGADKNTEAFF. The CDR3 DNA is TGTGCCACCAGTGGAGCGGATAAGAACACTGAAGCTTTCTTT. This chain uses TRBV24-1 with TRBJ1-1, with D unresolved. The CDR3 covers 14 residues. The germline V gene encodes CDR1 KGHDR and CDR2 SFDVKD. Trimming stripped 5 bases from V and 1 base from J, with 10 bases between.

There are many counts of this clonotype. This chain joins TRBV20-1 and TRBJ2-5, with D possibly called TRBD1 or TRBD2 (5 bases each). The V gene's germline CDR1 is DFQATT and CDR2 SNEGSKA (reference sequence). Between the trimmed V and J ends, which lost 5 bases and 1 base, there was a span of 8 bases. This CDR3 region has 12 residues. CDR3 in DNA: TGCAGTGCTGGGACGGCCCAAGAGACCCAGTACTTC. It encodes CSAGTAQETQYF.